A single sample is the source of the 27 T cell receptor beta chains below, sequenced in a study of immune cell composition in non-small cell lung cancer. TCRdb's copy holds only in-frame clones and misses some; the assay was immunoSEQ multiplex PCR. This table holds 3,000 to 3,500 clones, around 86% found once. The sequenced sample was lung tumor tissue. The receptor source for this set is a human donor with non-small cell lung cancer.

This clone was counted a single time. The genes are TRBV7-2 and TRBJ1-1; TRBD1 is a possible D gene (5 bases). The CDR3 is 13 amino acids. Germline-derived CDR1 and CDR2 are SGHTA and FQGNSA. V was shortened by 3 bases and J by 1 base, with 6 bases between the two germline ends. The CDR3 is CASSLTENTEAFF. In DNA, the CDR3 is TGTGCCAGCAGCTTGACAGAGAACACTGAAGCTTTCTTT.

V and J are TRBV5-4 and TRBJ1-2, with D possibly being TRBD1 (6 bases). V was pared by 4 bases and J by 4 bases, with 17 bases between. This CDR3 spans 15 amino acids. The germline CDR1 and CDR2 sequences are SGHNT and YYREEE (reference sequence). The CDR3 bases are TGTGCCAGCAGCCTGCTGGACAGCCCGTTCTATGGCTACACCTTC. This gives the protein CASSLLDSPFYGYTF.

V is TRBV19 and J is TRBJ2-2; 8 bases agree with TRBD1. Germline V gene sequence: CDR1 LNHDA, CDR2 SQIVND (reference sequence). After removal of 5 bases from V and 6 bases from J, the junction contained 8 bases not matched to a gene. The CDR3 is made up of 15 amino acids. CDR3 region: CASSALGQAAGELFF. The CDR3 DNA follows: TGTGCCAGTAGTGCCTTGGGACAGGCGGCCGGGGAGCTGTTTTTT.

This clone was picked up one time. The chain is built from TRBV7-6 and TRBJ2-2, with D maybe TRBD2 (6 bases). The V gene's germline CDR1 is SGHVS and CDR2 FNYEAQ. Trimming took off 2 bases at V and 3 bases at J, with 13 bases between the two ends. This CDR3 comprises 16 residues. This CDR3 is CASSLSTGEHTGELFF. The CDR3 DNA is TGTGCCAGCAGCTTATCAACGGGGGAGCACACCGGGGAGCTGTTTTTT.

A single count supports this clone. The CDR3 sequence is CASSLAGGGILDEQFF. The CDR3, as DNA: TGTGCCAGCAGCTTAGCTGGGGGGGGGATTTTGGATGAGCAGTTCTTC. The V gene is TRBV7-6, the J gene TRBJ2-1, with 7 bases matching TRBD2. This CDR3 is built from 16 residues. The V gene end was trimmed by 0 bases and the J gene end by 8 bases; junction bases not matched to a gene: 10. The germline gives CDR1 SGHVS, CDR2 FNYEAQ.

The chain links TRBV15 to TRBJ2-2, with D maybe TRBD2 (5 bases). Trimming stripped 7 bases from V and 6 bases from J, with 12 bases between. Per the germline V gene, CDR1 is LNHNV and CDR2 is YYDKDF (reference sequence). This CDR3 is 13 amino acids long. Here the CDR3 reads CATTTPGAGELFF. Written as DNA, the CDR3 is TGTGCCACCACTACCCCCGGGGCCGGGGAGCTGTTTTTT.

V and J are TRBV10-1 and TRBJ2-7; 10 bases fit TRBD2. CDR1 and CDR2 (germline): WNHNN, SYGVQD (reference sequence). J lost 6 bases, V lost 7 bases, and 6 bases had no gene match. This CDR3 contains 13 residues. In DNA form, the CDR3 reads TGCGCCAGCATTCCTAGCGGGGGAAGCGAGCAGTACTTC. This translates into CASIPSGGSEQYF.

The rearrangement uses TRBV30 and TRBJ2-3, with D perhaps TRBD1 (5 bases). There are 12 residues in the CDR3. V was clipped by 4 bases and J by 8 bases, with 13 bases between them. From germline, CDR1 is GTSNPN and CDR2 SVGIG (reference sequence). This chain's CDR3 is CAWTAGPGTQYF. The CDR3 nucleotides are TGTGCCTGGACTGCAGGGCCGGGTACGCAGTATTTT.

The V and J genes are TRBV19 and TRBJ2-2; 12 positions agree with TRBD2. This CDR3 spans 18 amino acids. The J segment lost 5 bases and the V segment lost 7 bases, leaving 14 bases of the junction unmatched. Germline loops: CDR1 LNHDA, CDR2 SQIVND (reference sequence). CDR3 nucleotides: TGTGCCAGTACTACGAACCCCCTAGCGGGAGGGGAGACCGGGGAGCTGTTTTTT. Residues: CASTTNPLAGGETGELFF.

The CDR3 sequence is CASSYSGRALNTEAFF. CDR3 bases: TGTGCCAGCAGTTACTCCGGCAGGGCTCTGAACACTGAAGCTTTCTTT. This chain links TRBV6-5 with TRBJ1-1; TRBD1 is a possible D gene (5 bases). Germline CDR1 is MNHEY and CDR2 is SVGAGI. The CDR3 spans 16 residues. Trimming removed 0 bases at V and 0 bases at J, with 11 bases between.

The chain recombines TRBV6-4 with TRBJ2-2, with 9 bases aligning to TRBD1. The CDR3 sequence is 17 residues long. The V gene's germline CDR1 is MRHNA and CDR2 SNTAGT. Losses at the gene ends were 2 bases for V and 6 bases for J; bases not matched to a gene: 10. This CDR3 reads CASSDQPQGASAGELFF. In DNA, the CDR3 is TGTGCCAGCAGTGACCAACCACAGGGGGCTAGCGCCGGGGAGCTGTTTTTT.

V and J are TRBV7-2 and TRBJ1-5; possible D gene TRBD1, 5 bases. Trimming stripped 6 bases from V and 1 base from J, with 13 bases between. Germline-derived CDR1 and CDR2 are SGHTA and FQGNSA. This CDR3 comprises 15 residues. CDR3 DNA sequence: TGTGCCAGCAGACGGAACCGGGGGAGCAATCAGCCCCAGCATTTT. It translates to CASRRNRGSNQPQHF.

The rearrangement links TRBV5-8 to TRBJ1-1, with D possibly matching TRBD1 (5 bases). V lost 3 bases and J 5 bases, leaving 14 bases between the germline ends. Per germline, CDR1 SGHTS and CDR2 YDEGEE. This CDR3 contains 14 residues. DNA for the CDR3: TGTGCCAGCAGCTCTGACAGACGTAAGACTGAAGCTTTCTTT. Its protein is CASSSDRRKTEAFF.

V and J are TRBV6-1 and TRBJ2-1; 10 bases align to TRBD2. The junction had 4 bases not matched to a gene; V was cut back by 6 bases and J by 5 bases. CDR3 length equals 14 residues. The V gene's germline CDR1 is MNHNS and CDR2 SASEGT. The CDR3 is CASRPSGSNNEQFF. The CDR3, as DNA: TGTGCCAGCAGACCTAGCGGGAGTAACAATGAGCAGTTCTTC.

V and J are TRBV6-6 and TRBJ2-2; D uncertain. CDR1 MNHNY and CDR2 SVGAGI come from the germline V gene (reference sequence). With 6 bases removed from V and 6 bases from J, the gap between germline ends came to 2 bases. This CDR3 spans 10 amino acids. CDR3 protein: CASSSGELFF. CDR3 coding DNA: TGTGCCAGCAGCTCCGGGGAGCTGTTTTTT.

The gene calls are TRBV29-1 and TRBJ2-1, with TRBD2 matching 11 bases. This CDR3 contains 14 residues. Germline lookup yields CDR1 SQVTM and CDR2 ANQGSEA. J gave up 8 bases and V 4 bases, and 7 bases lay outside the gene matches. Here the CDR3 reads CSVGIAGGPDEQFF. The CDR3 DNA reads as TGCAGCGTTGGTATAGCGGGAGGGCCAGATGAGCAGTTCTTC.

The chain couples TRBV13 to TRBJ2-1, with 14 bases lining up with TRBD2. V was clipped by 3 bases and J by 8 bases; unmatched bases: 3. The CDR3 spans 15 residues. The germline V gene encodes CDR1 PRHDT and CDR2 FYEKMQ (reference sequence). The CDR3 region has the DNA TGTGCCAGCAGCTTCGGGACTAGCGGGAGCTATGAGCAGTTCTTC. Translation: CASSFGTSGSYEQFF.

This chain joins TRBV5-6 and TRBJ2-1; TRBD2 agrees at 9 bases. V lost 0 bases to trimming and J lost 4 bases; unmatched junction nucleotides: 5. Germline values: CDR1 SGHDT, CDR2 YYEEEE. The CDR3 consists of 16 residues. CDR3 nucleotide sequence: TGTGCCAGCAGCTTGGAAATAGCGGGAGTTTACAATGAGCAGTTCTTC. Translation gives CASSLEIAGVYNEQFF.

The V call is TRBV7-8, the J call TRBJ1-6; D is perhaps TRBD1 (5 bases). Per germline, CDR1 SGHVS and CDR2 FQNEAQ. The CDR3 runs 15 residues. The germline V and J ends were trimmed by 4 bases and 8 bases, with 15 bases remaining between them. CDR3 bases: TGTGCCAGCAGCTCGCGAGGGGACTGGGATTCACCCCTCCACTTT. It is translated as CASSSRGDWDSPLHF.

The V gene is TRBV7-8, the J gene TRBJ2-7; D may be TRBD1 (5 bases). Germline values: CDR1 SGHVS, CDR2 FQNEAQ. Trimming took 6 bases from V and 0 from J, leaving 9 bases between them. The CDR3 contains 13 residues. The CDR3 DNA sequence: TGTGCCAGCAGACAGGAGAGCTCCTACGAGCAGTACGTC. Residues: CASRQESSYEQYV.

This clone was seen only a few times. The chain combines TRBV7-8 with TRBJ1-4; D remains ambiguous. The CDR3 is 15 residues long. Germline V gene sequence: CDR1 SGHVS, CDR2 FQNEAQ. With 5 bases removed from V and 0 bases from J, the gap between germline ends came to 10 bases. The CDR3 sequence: CASSVHRTTNEKLFF. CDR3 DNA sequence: TGTGCCAGCAGCGTCCACAGAACAACTAATGAAAAACTGTTTTTT.

CDR3 region: CASSIGTVNEQFF. The DNA for the CDR3 is TGTGCCAGCAGCATCGGGACAGTCAATGAGCAGTTCTTC. The chain has TRBV7-9 and TRBJ2-1, with 7 bases matching TRBD1. This CDR3 spans 13 amino acids. Germline loops: CDR1 SEHNR, CDR2 FQNEAQ (reference sequence). The trim removed 5 bases at V and 6 bases at J, leaving 4 bases unmatched. The variable domain in full, with the rest retrieved from reference TRBV7-9 and TRBJ2-1, is DTGVSQNPRHKITKRGQNVTFRCDPISEHNRLYWYRQTLGQGPEFLTYFQNEAQLEKSRLLSDRFSAERPKGSFSTLEIQRTEQGDSAMYLCASSIGTVNEQFFGPGTRLTVL.

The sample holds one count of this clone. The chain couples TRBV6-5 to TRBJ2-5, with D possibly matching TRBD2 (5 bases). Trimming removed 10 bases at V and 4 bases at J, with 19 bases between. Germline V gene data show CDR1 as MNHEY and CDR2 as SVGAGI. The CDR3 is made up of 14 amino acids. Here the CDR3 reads CATTEEPGRETQYF. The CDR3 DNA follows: TGTGCCACTACAGAGGAACCTGGGAGAGAGACCCAGTACTTC.

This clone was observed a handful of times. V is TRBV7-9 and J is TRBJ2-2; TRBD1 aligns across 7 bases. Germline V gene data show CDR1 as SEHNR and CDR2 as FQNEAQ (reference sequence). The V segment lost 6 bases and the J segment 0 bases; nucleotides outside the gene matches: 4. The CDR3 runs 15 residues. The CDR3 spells CASRPGTANTGELFF. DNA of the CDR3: TGTGCCAGCAGACCCGGGACAGCGAACACCGGGGAGCTGTTTTTT.

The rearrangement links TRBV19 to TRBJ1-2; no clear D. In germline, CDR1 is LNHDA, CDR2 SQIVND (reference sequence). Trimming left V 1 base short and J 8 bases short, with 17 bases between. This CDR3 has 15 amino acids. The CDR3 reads CASSIVQERHEGYTF. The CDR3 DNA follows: TGTGCCAGTAGTATAGTCCAGGAACGCCATGAGGGCTACACCTTC.

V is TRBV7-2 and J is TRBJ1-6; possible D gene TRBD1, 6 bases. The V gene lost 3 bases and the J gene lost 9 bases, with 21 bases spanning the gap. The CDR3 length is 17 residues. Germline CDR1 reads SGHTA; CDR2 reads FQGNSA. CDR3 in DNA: TGTGCCAGCAGCTTCATTGGTGTCGGGACATCTAGTTCACCCCTCCACTTT. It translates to CASSFIGVGTSSSPLHF.

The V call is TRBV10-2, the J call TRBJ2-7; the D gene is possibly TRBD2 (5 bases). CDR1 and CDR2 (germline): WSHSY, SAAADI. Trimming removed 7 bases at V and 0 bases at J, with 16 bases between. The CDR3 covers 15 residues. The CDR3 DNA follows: TGCGCCAGCACCGCGGGCCCCTCTACCTCCTACGAGCAGTACTTC. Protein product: CASTAGPSTSYEQYF.